The 25 T cell receptor beta chains below come from one sample, sequenced in a study of control samples from healthy donors and cancer patients. Assay: immunoSEQ multiplex PCR; the TCRdb copy retains only in-frame clones and omits some. Counted here are about 140,000 clones, around 88% occurring once; the ten biggest clones make up over 1.5%. The sequencing sample was made of blood. These receptor sequences come from a young man in good health.

V gene TRBV5-4 combines with J gene TRBJ2-7; 12 nucleotides line up with TRBD2. CDR3 size: 16 residues. J gave up 1 base and V 3 bases, and 5 bases lay outside the gene matches. Germline CDR1 and CDR2: SGHNT and YYREEE (reference sequence). CDR3 DNA sequence: TGTGCCAGCAGCTCGACTAGCGGGGGCCCATCCTACGAGCAGTACTTC. Its protein is CASSSTSGGPSYEQYF.

This sequence joins TRBV6-2 or TRBV6-3 and TRBJ2-1; D gene ambiguous. This CDR3 has 16 amino acids. Trimming took off 4 bases at V and 8 bases at J, with 21 bases between the two ends. Germline V gene lookup returns CDR1 MNHEY and CDR2 SVGEGT. The CDR3 DNA reads TGTGCCAGCAGTTCGGTACTATCCTTCTCCCAATATGAGCAGTTCTTC. The encoded protein is CASSSVLSFSQYEQFF.

This clone was seen a few times. The chain employs TRBV5-1 and TRBJ2-5; 12 bases fit TRBD1. CDR1 and CDR2 from the germline V gene are SGHRS and YFSETQ. V gave up 4 bases and J gave up 5 bases; unmatched junction bases: 12. This CDR3 is 17 amino acids long. Written as DNA, the CDR3 is TGCGCCAGCAGCCCCGGGACAGGGGGCTCAAGGAGGGAGACCCAGTACTTC. It codes for CASSPGTGGSRRETQYF.

The table lists this clone with a few counts. The chain couples TRBV20-1 to TRBJ2-3; D unresolved. The CDR3 has 11 amino acids. Trimming removed 5 bases from V and 6 bases from J, with 9 bases in between. Germline assignment: CDR1 DFQATT and CDR2 SNEGSKA (reference sequence). The CDR3 reads CSAAVGDTQYF. CDR3 nucleotides: TGCAGTGCTGCCGTGGGGGATACGCAGTATTTT.

The chain joins TRBV3-1 (or the pseudogene TRBV3-2) to TRBJ1-1; D perhaps matches TRBD1 (5 bases). Trimming shortened V by 4 bases and J by 7 bases, and 13 bases separated the two germline ends. The CDR3 totals 13 residues. Germline V gene sequence: CDR1 LGHDT, CDR2 YNNKEL (reference sequence). This chain's CDR3 is CASSPLFGGEAFF. The CDR3 region has the DNA TGTGCCAGCAGCCCCTTGTTTGGGGGTGAAGCTTTCTTT.

V gene TRBV9 combines with J gene TRBJ1-3, with 8 bases lining up with TRBD1. CDR1 SGDLS and CDR2 YYNGEE come from the germline V gene. The J segment lost 0 bases and the V segment lost 1 base, leaving 9 bases of the junction unmatched. The CDR3 length is 18 residues. The CDR3 reads CASSVFETGAGSGNTIYF. As DNA, the CDR3 is TGTGCCAGCAGCGTATTCGAGACAGGGGCTGGCTCTGGAAACACCATATATTTT.

The chain employs TRBV7-9 and TRBJ2-1; D is ambiguous. Germline V gene data show CDR1 as SEHNR and CDR2 as FQNEAQ (reference sequence). V gave up 2 bases and J gave up 7 bases, with 12 bases separating them. The CDR3 extends over 14 amino acids. This chain's CDR3 is CASSLSRKGNEQFF. In DNA form, the CDR3 reads TGTGCCAGCAGCTTATCCAGGAAAGGGAATGAGCAGTTCTTC.

The chain has TRBV7-9 and TRBJ1-5; no clear D gene. Germline CDR1 reads SEHNR; CDR2 reads FQNEAQ (reference sequence). V dropped 2 bases and J dropped 3 bases, with 8 bases sitting between them. This CDR3 region has 14 residues. The CDR3 DNA reads as TGTGCCAGCAGCTTATCACACGCCAATCAGCCCCAGCATTTT. Protein sequence: CASSLSHANQPQHF.

The V and J genes are TRBV7-3 and TRBJ2-2, with 11 positions matching TRBD2. With V trimmed by 5 bases and J by 4 bases, 6 bases remained unmatched. The CDR3 loop spans 16 amino acids. Germline CDR1 is SGHTA and CDR2 is FQGTGA. The CDR3 region is CASSDTSGGPTGELFF. In DNA form, the CDR3 reads TGTGCCAGCAGCGACACTAGCGGGGGACCCACCGGGGAGCTGTTTTTT.

The chain links TRBV2 to TRBJ2-7; no clear D. The germline gives CDR1 SNHLY, CDR2 FYNNEI. The CDR3 consists of 14 residues. The ends were cut back, 3 bases at V and 2 bases at J, with 11 bases in the middle. Here the CDR3 reads CASSEADGTYEQYF. CDR3 coding DNA: TGTGCCAGCAGTGAGGCGGACGGAACCTACGAGCAGTACTTC.

This chain links TRBV20-1 with TRBJ1-1; D remains unclear. The CDR3 runs to 14 residues. Germline V gives CDR1 DFQATT, CDR2 SNEGSKA (reference sequence). V lost 3 bases and J lost 1, with 12 bases in between. As DNA, the CDR3 is TGCAGTGCTAGTCTGGAGGGCCCGAACACTGAAGCTTTCTTT. Its protein product is CSASLEGPNTEAFF.

V and J are TRBV6-5 and TRBJ2-5; D is unclear. Per germline, CDR1 MNHEY and CDR2 SVGAGI. Trimming took off 7 bases at V and 5 bases at J, with 17 bases between the two ends. This CDR3 has 14 residues. CDR3 sequence reads: CASTVGSTPETQYF. CDR3 in DNA: TGTGCCAGCACGGTCGGGTCCACCCCGGAGACCCAGTACTTC.

The chain couples TRBV14 to TRBJ1-1, with D possibly matching TRBD1 (5 bases). From germline, CDR1 is SGHDN and CDR2 FVKESK. This CDR3 is 16 amino acids long. V lost 0 bases and J 0 bases, leaving 11 bases between the germline ends. The chain's CDR3 is CASSQDWGGVNTEAFF. CDR3 DNA sequence: TGTGCCAGCAGCCAAGATTGGGGGGGAGTGAACACTGAAGCTTTCTTT.

The chain carries TRBV25-1 and TRBJ1-1; TRBD1 aligns across 7 bases. The CDR3 spans 18 residues. V trimming: 1 base; J trimming: 2 bases; junction bases outside the gene matches: 13. Germline CDR1 is MGHDK and CDR2 is SYGVNS. The CDR3 region has the DNA TGTGCCAGCAGTGAATTTTCTTCGCAGGGGGACCCTAACACTGAAGCTTTCTTT. Its translation: CASSEFSSQGDPNTEAFF.

The chain carries TRBV28 and TRBJ2-7; 9 bases agree with TRBD1. Trimming at V came to 5 bases and at J to 5 bases, leaving 4 bases not matched to a gene. The CDR3 is 13 amino acids. The germline CDR1 and CDR2 sequences are MDHEN and SYDVKM. CDR3 DNA: TGTGCCAGCAGTACCGACAGGGGGGACGAGCAGTACTTC. This codes for CASSTDRGDEQYF. The whole variable domain, remainder taken from reference TRBV28 and TRBJ2-7, is DVKVTQSSRYLVKRTGEKVFLECVQDMDHENMFWYRQDPGLGLRLIYFSYDVKMKEKGDIPEGYSVSREKKERFSLILESASTNQTSMYLCASSTDRGDEQYFGPGTRLTVT.

The chain couples TRBV28 to TRBJ2-7; the match to TRBD1 covers 11 bases. Germline values: CDR1 MDHEN, CDR2 SYDVKM. V gave up 6 bases and J gave up 2 bases; unmatched junction bases: 9. The CDR3 is 16 amino acids. CDR3 loop: CASSSFGDRGTYEQYF. The CDR3 coding sequence is TGTGCCAGCAGCTCCTTTGGGGACAGGGGGACCTACGAGCAGTACTTC.

The chain carries TRBV5-1 and TRBJ2-3, with D possibly TRBD1 on 5 matching bases. Trimming shortened V by 0 bases and J by 8 bases, and 13 bases separated the two germline ends. Germline V gene sequence: CDR1 SGHRS, CDR2 YFSETQ. CDR3 length: 14 amino acids. The CDR3 is CASSLEQDSGTQYF. CDR3 DNA: TGCGCCAGCAGCTTGGAACAGGATTCGGGTACGCAGTATTTT.

The genes are TRBV6-1 and TRBJ2-7, with 9 bases lining up with TRBD2. Trimming cost V 2 bases and J 6 bases; bases outside gene matches: 5. This CDR3 comprises 14 residues. In germline, CDR1 is MNHNS, CDR2 SASEGT. The CDR3 nucleotides read TGTGCCAGCAGTGAACTGCGGGGGGGCTCCGAGCAGTACTTC. Residues: CASSELRGGSEQYF.

The genes are TRBV18 and TRBJ2-1; D remains unclear. The CDR3 runs to 14 residues. V was shortened by 1 base and J by 5 bases, with 9 bases between the two germline ends. CDR1 is KGHSH and CDR2 is LQKENI in the germline V gene. CDR3 sequence (DNA): TGTGCCAGCTCACCACAGGAGAGAAACAATGAGCAGTTCTTC. Residues: CASSPQERNNEQFF.

The rearrangement uses TRBV7-9 and TRBJ2-3, with 9 bases lining up with TRBD2. J was trimmed by 6 bases and V by 1 base; bases with no gene match: 8. The CDR3 runs to 16 residues. Germline CDR1 SEHNR, CDR2 FQNEAQ (reference sequence). The CDR3 here is CASSLEATSGLDTQYF. CDR3 in DNA: TGTGCCAGCAGCTTAGAGGCGACTAGCGGTCTGGATACGCAGTATTTT.

The chain uses TRBV6-5 and TRBJ2-1; 11 bases align to TRBD1. There are 15 residues in the CDR3. Germline V gives CDR1 MNHEY, CDR2 SVGAGI. V trimming: 5 bases; J trimming: 7 bases; junction bases outside the gene matches: 7. The CDR3 coding sequence is TGTGCCAGCAGTCGGCGGACAGGGGGCGTAAATGAGCAGTTCTTC. It encodes CASSRRTGGVNEQFF.

This clone was seen only once. The rearrangement uses TRBV19 and TRBJ2-1, with 7 bases matching TRBD2. The germline gives CDR1 LNHDA, CDR2 SQIVND (reference sequence). J gave up 0 bases and V 5 bases, and 7 bases lay outside the gene matches. The CDR3 sequence is 16 residues long. CDR3 bases: TGTGCCAGTAGTCGAGAGCGGGGTAGCTCCTACAATGAGCAGTTCTTC. As protein: CASSRERGSSYNEQFF.

The rearrangement joins TRBV3-1 (or the pseudogene TRBV3-2) to TRBJ2-1; D unclear. The CDR3 length is 17 residues. V shed 0 bases and J shed 0 bases, with 12 bases lying between them. In germline, CDR1 is LGHDT, CDR2 YNNKEL (reference sequence). The DNA for the CDR3 is TGTGCCAGCAGCCAAGATTGGTGGCAGAGCTCCTACAATGAGCAGTTCTTC. Protein product: CASSQDWWQSSYNEQFF.

J is TRBJ2-2 and V is TRBV5-1; a weak D match, TRBD1 (5 bases). The CDR3 has 13 residues. The V end was cut by 7 bases, the J end by 5 bases, with 12 bases between. Per the germline V gene, CDR1 is SGHRS and CDR2 is YFSETQ. In DNA, the CDR3 is TGCGCCAGCCAACTGGGGCGGACCGGGGAGCTGTTTTTT. Translation: CASQLGRTGELFF.

J is TRBJ2-7 and V is TRBV2; tentative D call: TRBD1 (5 bases). Germline V gives CDR1 SNHLY, CDR2 FYNNEI. There are 13 residues in the CDR3. V lost 7 bases, J lost 0 bases, and 10 bases lay in between. The CDR3 DNA reads as TGTGCCAGCATACGGCAGGGCTCCTACGAGCAGTACTTC. Its protein is CASIRQGSYEQYF. Supplemented by reference TRBV2 and TRBJ2-7, the full variable domain reads EPEVTQTPSHQVTQMGQEVILRCVPISNHLYFYWYRQILGQKVEFLVSFYNNEISEKSEIFDDQFSVERPDGSNFTLKIRSTKLEDSAMYFCASIRQGSYEQYFGPGTRLTVT.